This entry describes one T cell receptor beta chain. The antigen remains unidentified. This entry is derived from a study of CD8+ T cells in alopecia areata. Overall study context: Treated patients were dosed with oral tofacitinib, taking 5 to 10 mg twice daily. Study observations and caveats: Under tofacitinib, numerous expanded lesional clonotypes remained detectable in scalp and blood. Tofacitinib significantly brought down scalp clonality and expanded CD8+ clones among top 100.

Extracted RNA was reverse transcribed into cDNA, the sequencing template. The protocol was immunoSEQ multiplex PCR, while the TCRdb copy is restricted to in-frame clones and leaves out a portion. This repertoire shows some 180,000 clones, approximately 53% found once; its top ten account for 10% to 14%. Treatment in this sample: oral pan-JAK inhibitor, 5-10 mg twice daily. V lost 3 bases, J lost 4 bases, and 13 bases lay in between. Germline V gene data show CDR1 as SNHLY and CDR2 as FYNNEI. The CDR3 consists of 15 residues. The chain has TRBV2 and TRBJ2-1, with D maybe TRBD2 (6 bases). The sample in question was CD8+ T cells sorted from blood, obtained at week 24, from a patient treated with tofacitinib. This TCR came from a human donor with alopecia areata. In DNA form, the CDR3 reads TGTGCCAGCAGTGAGCGGCAGGAGGGGTACAATGAGCAGTTCTTC. It specifies CASSERQEGYNEQFF.